These 27 T cell receptor beta chains were sequenced from one sample in a study of blood T cell repertoires in COVID-19. The table came from immunoSEQ multiplex PCR; TCRdb's copy has only in-frame clones and leaves some out. The sample has some 320,000 clones, around 84% seen once. Sequencing was carried out using PBMCs or T cells enriched from blood (not recorded which). These receptor sequences come from a woman between 25 and 40 years old who had been exposed to COVID-19.

The chain combines TRBV6-5 with TRBJ1-5; 9 bases agree with TRBD1. With 6 bases clipped from V and 0 bases from J, the junction kept 3 bases outside the gene matches. This CDR3 spans 15 amino acids. Germline V gives CDR1 MNHEY, CDR2 SVGAGI. CDR3 in amino acids: CASRQGAYSNQPQHF. The DNA of the CDR3 is TGTGCCAGCAGACAGGGGGCTTATAGCAATCAGCCCCAGCATTTT.

The V gene is TRBV4-3, the J gene TRBJ1-3, with TRBD1 matching over 7 bases. Trimming removed 2 bases from V and 0 bases from J; junction bases left unmatched: 7. CDR3 length equals 17 residues. Germline values: CDR1 LGHNA, CDR2 YSLEER. The CDR3 loop is CASSQSRGQSSGNTIYF. CDR3 coding DNA: TGCGCCAGCAGCCAATCACGGGGACAGAGCTCTGGAAACACCATATATTTT.

This clone was found a few times. The genes are TRBV19 and TRBJ1-2, with D maybe TRBD1 (6 bases). The CDR3 runs to 15 residues. The V end lost 3 bases, the J end lost 2 bases, and 13 bases lay between the germline ends. In germline, CDR1 is LNHDA, CDR2 SQIVND (reference sequence). CDR3 residues: CASSILWGPNYGYTF. DNA for the CDR3: TGTGCCAGTAGTATTTTGTGGGGGCCGAACTATGGCTACACCTTC.

V usage is TRBV5-1 and J usage is TRBJ2-1, with D maybe TRBD2 (5 bases). The CDR3 covers 18 residues. V gave up 4 bases and J gave up 4 bases, with 24 bases separating them. Germline CDR1 is SGHRS and CDR2 is YFSETQ. The CDR3 bases are TGCGCCAGCAGCCAATTACCGGACCCTAGCCATCCGTACAATGAGCAGTTCTTC. Translation gives CASSQLPDPSHPYNEQFF. Combining the CDR3 with reference TRBV5-1 and TRBJ2-1 gives the whole variable domain KAGVTQTPRYLIKTRGQQVTLSCSPISGHRSVSWYQQTPGQGLQFLFEYFSETQRNKGNFPGRFSGRQFSNSRSEMNVSTLELGDSALYLCASSQLPDPSHPYNEQFFGPGTRLTVL.

The chain employs TRBV28 and TRBJ2-3; TRBD2 aligns across 12 bases. CDR1 is MDHEN, CDR2 SYDVKM, per germline. The V and J ends lost 5 bases and 0 bases, in that order; junction bases with no gene match: 12. The CDR3 runs to 19 residues. This chain's CDR3 is CASSATGTSGYQSTDTQYF. The CDR3 bases are TGTGCCAGCAGTGCCACCGGGACTAGCGGGTACCAAAGCACAGATACGCAGTATTTT.

This chain's CDR3 is CASRASVRWTYEQYF. The CDR3 DNA reads TGTGCCAGCAGAGCTAGCGTTCGTTGGACCTACGAGCAGTACTTC. The J gene is TRBJ2-7, the V gene TRBV27; D might be TRBD2 (6 bases). CDR1 is MNHEY, CDR2 SMNVEV, per germline (reference sequence). V gave up 6 bases and J gave up 2 bases, with 17 bases separating them. The length of the CDR3 is 15 residues.

This chain uses TRBV6-5 with TRBJ2-7; TRBD2 matches 13 bases. V shed 2 bases and J 4 bases; nucleotides not matched to a gene: 2. Germline CDR1 is MNHEY and CDR2 is SVGAGI. The CDR3 is 15 residues long. This CDR3 reads CASSYPGLAGYEQYF. In nucleotides, the CDR3 is TGTGCCAGCAGTTACCCGGGACTAGCGGGATACGAGCAGTACTTC.

This rearrangement joins TRBV13 to TRBJ2-1, with 12 nucleotides matching TRBD2. V was pared by 4 bases and J by 2 bases, with 0 bases of the junction left unmatched. Germline loops: CDR1 PRHDT, CDR2 FYEKMQ (reference sequence). The CDR3 runs to 15 residues. The CDR3 loop is CASSSSGRAYNEQFF. CDR3 coding DNA: TGTGCCAGCAGCTCTAGCGGGAGGGCCTACAATGAGCAGTTCTTC.

This chain joins TRBV27 and TRBJ1-6; 8 positions agree with TRBD1. Germline trimming cut 3 bases from V and 0 bases from J; bases unmatched to any gene: 4. CDR1 is MNHEY and CDR2 is SMNVEV in the germline V gene (reference sequence). The CDR3 covers 17 residues. The CDR3 nucleotides read TGTGCCAGCAGTTTGGGGGACAGGAGCTCCTATAATTCACCCCTCCACTTT. This gives the protein CASSLGDRSSYNSPLHF.

This clone was seen only once. The chain recombines TRBV3-1 (or the pseudogene TRBV3-2) with TRBJ2-7; 7 nucleotides line up with TRBD2. The CDR3 runs 18 residues. Germline loops: CDR1 LGHDT, CDR2 YNNKEL (reference sequence). With 4 bases clipped from V and 4 bases from J, the junction kept 19 bases outside the gene matches. The CDR3, as DNA: TGTGCCAGCAGCCCCCCAGTGAGCGGGGACTTAACGTTGTACGAGCAGTACTTC. Protein product: CASSPPVSGDLTLYEQYF.

This sequence joins TRBV19 and TRBJ2-5; D might be TRBD2 (6 bases). Trimming cost V 6 bases and J 3 bases, with 11 bases left between them. Germline V gene sequence: CDR1 LNHDA, CDR2 SQIVND (reference sequence). This CDR3 is built from 13 residues. The CDR3 protein is CASRPIAEETQYF. The CDR3 DNA is TGTGCCAGTAGGCCAATAGCGGAAGAGACCCAGTACTTC.

V and J are TRBV4-1 and TRBJ2-7; 9 bases are shared with TRBD2. This CDR3 spans 16 amino acids. V lost 4 bases and J lost 0; bases outside the gene matches: 7. Germline CDR1 and CDR2: MGHRA and YSYEKL. This chain's CDR3 is CASSPDPGLASYEQYF. The CDR3 region has the DNA TGCGCCAGCAGCCCGGATCCGGGACTAGCCTCCTACGAGCAGTACTTC.

The rearrangement uses TRBV5-1 and TRBJ1-1, with 12 positions matching TRBD1. Germline loops: CDR1 SGHRS, CDR2 YFSETQ. V lost 4 bases and J lost 5; bases outside the gene matches: 6. The CDR3 is made up of 15 amino acids. As DNA, the CDR3 is TGCGCCAGCAGCGCTCGGGACAGGGGGCTAACTGAAGCTTTCTTT. It is translated as CASSARDRGLTEAFF.

This clone was counted between two and nine times. Its ends do not fully match the called genes, so a read error is possible. The chain joins TRBV7-7 to TRBJ2-7, with 13 bases that match TRBD2. There are 17 residues in the CDR3. Germline V gene data show CDR1 as SSHAT and CDR2 as FNYEAQ (reference sequence). CDR3 loop: CASSLDHRTSGSHEQYF. Here the CDR3 DNA reads TGTGCTAGCAGCTTAGACCACCGGACTAGCGGGAGCCACGAGCAGTACTTC.

The gene calls are TRBV9 and TRBJ1-1, with TRBD1 identical over 10 bases. Germline loops: CDR1 SGDLS, CDR2 YYNGEE. The V gene end was trimmed by 3 bases and the J gene end by 4 bases; junction bases not matched to a gene: 6. There are 15 residues in the CDR3. CDR3 protein: CASSETGGWGTEAFF. CDR3 in DNA: TGTGCCAGCAGCGAGACAGGGGGCTGGGGCACTGAAGCTTTCTTT.

The genes are TRBV28 and TRBJ1-2; no clear D gene. Germline V gives CDR1 MDHEN, CDR2 SYDVKM. The V gene lost 3 bases and the J gene lost 2 bases, with 10 bases spanning the gap. There are 14 residues in the CDR3. The CDR3 coding sequence is TGTGCCAGCAGTTTCCCAGCACTAAACTATGGCTACACCTTC. Residues: CASSFPALNYGYTF.

This clone has only a few counts. The chain joins TRBV19 to TRBJ2-7; the D gene is possibly TRBD1 (6 bases). The V gene lost 2 bases and the J gene lost 2 bases, with 13 bases spanning the gap. The germline V gene has CDR1 LNHDA and CDR2 SQIVND (reference sequence). There are 15 residues in the CDR3. Here the CDR3 reads CASSISGTPTYEQYF. DNA of the CDR3: TGTGCCAGTAGTATATCTGGGACACCTACCTACGAGCAGTACTTC.

This clone is a singleton in its sample. The CDR3 bases are TGTGCCAGCAGCTTCCCAGGGAGGGATTATGGCTACACCTTC. This translates into CASSFPGRDYGYTF. The chain is built from TRBV7-2 and TRBJ1-2; tentatively, D is TRBD1 (5 bases). There are 14 residues in the CDR3. The V end lost 3 bases, the J end lost 5 bases, and 13 bases lay between the germline ends. Germline-derived CDR1 and CDR2 are SGHTA and FQGNSA.

V and J are TRBV28 and TRBJ1-4; 9 nucleotides match TRBD1. Germline V gene lookup returns CDR1 MDHEN and CDR2 SYDVKM. V was clipped by 5 bases and J by 8 bases; unmatched bases: 9. This CDR3 comprises 15 residues. The CDR3 DNA reads TGTGCCAGCAGTCCAAGGACAGGGGCTAGAGAAAAACTGTTTTTT. Residues: CASSPRTGAREKLFF.

The chain uses TRBV3-1 (or the pseudogene TRBV3-2) and TRBJ1-1, with D perhaps matching TRBD1 (5 bases). CDR1 is LGHDT and CDR2 is YNNKEL in the germline V gene (reference sequence). V dropped 3 bases and J dropped 3 bases, with 14 bases sitting between them. CDR3 length equals 15 residues. Written as DNA, the CDR3 is TGTGCCAGCAGCCAGTATAGTACCAGGGACACTGAAGCTTTCTTT. Its translation is CASSQYSTRDTEAFF.

The chain is built from TRBV28 and TRBJ1-5, with TRBD1 identical over 7 bases. V trimming: 5 bases; J trimming: 8 bases; junction bases outside the gene matches: 12. The CDR3 is made up of 15 amino acids. From germline, CDR1 is MDHEN and CDR2 SYDVKM. The CDR3 is CASSRPDRPMEPQHF. In DNA, the CDR3 is TGTGCCAGCAGTCGCCCGGACAGGCCAATGGAGCCCCAGCATTTT. Supplemented by reference TRBV28 and TRBJ1-5, the full variable domain reads DVKVTQSSRYLVKRTGEKVFLECVQDMDHENMFWYRQDPGLGLRLIYFSYDVKMKEKGDIPEGYSVSREKKERFSLILESASTNQTSMYLCASSRPDRPMEPQHFGDGTRLSIL.

The rearrangement joins TRBV4-2 to TRBJ2-1; 9 bases align to TRBD2. V shed 4 bases, J shed 4 bases, and the junction held 11 bases outside the gene matches. CDR3 size: 17 residues. Germline V gene data show CDR1 as LGHNA and CDR2 as YNFKEQ. DNA of the CDR3: TGTGCCAGCAGCCTATACCACGGGACTAGCTCTTACAATGAGCAGTTCTTC. Its translation is CASSLYHGTSSYNEQFF.

This clone turned up a few times. The chain recombines TRBV6-2 or TRBV6-3 with TRBJ2-1, with a possible D match to TRBD2 (5 bases). CDR3 length: 12 amino acids. Germline loops: CDR1 MNHEY, CDR2 SVGEGT. Trimming cost V 5 bases and J 5 bases, with 7 bases left between them. The CDR3 nucleotides read TGTGCCAGCAGTACGGGGAACAATGAGCAGTTCTTC. This codes for CASSTGNNEQFF.

V gene TRBV12-3 or TRBV12-4 combines with J gene TRBJ1-2; D gene ambiguous. The CDR3 is made up of 12 amino acids. The V gene lost 3 bases and the J gene lost 9 bases, with 11 bases spanning the gap. This chain's CDR3 is CASSFGVTSYTF. The CDR3 nucleotides read TGTGCCAGCAGTTTCGGGGTGACTAGCTACACCTTC.

The sample holds one count of this clone. The chain joins TRBV3-1 (or the pseudogene TRBV3-2) to TRBJ2-2; 9 bases fit TRBD2. Per the germline V gene, CDR1 is LGHDT and CDR2 is YNNKEL (reference sequence). V trimming: 0 bases; J trimming: 3 bases; junction bases outside the gene matches: 8. This CDR3 comprises 18 residues. The CDR3 region is CASSQELIAGVDTGELFF. CDR3 sequence (DNA): TGTGCCAGCAGCCAAGAGTTGATAGCGGGAGTAGACACCGGGGAGCTGTTTTTT.

The chain recombines TRBV7-3 with TRBJ2-3; 10 bases are a match to TRBD2. The ends lost 6 bases at V and 2 bases at J; junction bases unmatched: 5. Germline V gene lookup returns CDR1 SGHTA and CDR2 FQGTGA. The CDR3 spans 15 residues. Here the CDR3 DNA reads TGTGCCAGCAGTCCTAGCGGGAGTTACACAGATACGCAGTATTTT. Translation gives CASSPSGSYTDTQYF.

The gene calls are TRBV28 and TRBJ2-7, with 10 nucleotides matching TRBD1. This CDR3 region has 16 residues. Germline assignment: CDR1 MDHEN and CDR2 SYDVKM. Trimming took 8 bases from V and 2 from J; bases not matched to a gene: 12. The chain's CDR3 is CASRSSGDRGTYEQYF. CDR3 coding DNA: TGTGCCAGCCGCTCGTCCGGGGACAGGGGTACCTACGAGCAGTACTTC.